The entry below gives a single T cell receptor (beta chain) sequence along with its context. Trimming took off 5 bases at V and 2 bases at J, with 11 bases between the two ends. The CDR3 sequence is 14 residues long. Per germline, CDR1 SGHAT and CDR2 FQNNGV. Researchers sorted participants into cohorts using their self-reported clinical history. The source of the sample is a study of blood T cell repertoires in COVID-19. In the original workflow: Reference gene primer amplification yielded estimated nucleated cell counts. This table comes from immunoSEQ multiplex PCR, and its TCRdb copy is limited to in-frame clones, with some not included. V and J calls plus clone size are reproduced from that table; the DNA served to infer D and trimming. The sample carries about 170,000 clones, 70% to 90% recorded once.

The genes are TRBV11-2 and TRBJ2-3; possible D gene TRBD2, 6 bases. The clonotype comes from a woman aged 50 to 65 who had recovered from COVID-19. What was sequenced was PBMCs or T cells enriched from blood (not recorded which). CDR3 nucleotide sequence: TGTGCCAGCAGCCGGGACTCTCTCACAGATACGCAGTATTTT. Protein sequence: CASSRDSLTDTQYF.